This TCR beta chain was captured in a study of T-cell reconstitution after alpha-beta-depleted transplantation in children. Notes on the study in general: Reportedly, roughly two months post-transplant, alpha-beta T cells arose from several hundred expanded graft clones. Surviving thymic progenitors and recipient T cells were the source of high TCRbeta diversity at day 60 in some patients. Most T-cell counts and diversity one year after the transplant came from T cells that were newly produced.

Unique molecular identifiers featured in how the TCRbeta library was prepared. MiXCR was run by TCRdb on the PCR reads, yielding one entry per CDR3 protein. The repertoire includes a few hundred thousand distinct CDR3 sequences, 25% to 30% of them detected once, and about 35% sits in the top ten. A note on this clonotype: Its antigen is still unknown.

This TCR was recovered from a boy younger than two with Wiskott-Aldrich syndrome, due to receive a stem cell transplant. Specimen: PBMCs, collected before TCRalphabeta/CD19-depleted stem cell transplant.

The CDR3 sequence is CSAFVLAGGPLDTQYF. DNA of the CDR3: TGCAGTGCCTTTGTGCTAGCGGGAGGGCCCCTGGATACGCAGTATTTT. The chain links TRBV20-1 to TRBJ2-3, with 12 bases aligning to TRBD2. The germline V gene encodes CDR1 DFQATT and CDR2 SNEGSKA (reference sequence). J was trimmed by 6 bases and V by 6 bases; bases with no gene match: 13. The CDR3 has 16 residues.